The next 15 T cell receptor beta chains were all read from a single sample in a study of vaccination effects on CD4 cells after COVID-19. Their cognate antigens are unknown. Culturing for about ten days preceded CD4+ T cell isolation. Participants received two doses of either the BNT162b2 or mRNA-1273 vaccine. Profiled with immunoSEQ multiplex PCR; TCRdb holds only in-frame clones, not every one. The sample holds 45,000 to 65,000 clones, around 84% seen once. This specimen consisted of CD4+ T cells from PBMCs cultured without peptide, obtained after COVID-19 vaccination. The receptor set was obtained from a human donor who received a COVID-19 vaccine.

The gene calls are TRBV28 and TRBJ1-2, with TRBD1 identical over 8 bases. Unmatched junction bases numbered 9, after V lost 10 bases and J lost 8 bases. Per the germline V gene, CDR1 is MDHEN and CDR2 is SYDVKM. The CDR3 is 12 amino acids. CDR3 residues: CATTPGQGGYTF. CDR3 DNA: TGTGCCACCACCCCCGGACAGGGCGGCTACACCTTC.

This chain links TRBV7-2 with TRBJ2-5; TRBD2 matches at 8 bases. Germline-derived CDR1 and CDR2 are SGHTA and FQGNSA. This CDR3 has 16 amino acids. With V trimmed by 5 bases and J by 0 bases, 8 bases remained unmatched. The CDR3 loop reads CASSPGLAVYQETQYF. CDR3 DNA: TGTGCCAGCAGCCCTGGACTAGCTGTATACCAAGAGACCCAGTACTTC.

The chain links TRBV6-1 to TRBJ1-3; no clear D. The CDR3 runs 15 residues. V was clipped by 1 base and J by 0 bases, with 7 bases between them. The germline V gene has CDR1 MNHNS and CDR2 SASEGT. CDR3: CASSEGPASGNTIYF. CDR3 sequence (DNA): TGTGCCAGCAGTGAAGGCCCCGCCTCTGGAAACACCATATATTTT.

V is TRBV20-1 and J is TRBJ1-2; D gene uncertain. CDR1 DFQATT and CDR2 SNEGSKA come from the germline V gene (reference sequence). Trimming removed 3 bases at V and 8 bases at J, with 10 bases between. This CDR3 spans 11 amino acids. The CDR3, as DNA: TGCAGTGCTAGTCGATCTGAGGGCTACACCTTC. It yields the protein CSASRSEGYTF.

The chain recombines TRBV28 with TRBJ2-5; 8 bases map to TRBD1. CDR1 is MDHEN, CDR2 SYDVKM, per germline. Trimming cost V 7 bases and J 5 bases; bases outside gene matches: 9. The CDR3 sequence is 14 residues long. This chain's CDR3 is CASTVAGGTETQYF. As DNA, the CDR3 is TGTGCCAGCACGGTTGCAGGGGGCACGGAGACCCAGTACTTC.

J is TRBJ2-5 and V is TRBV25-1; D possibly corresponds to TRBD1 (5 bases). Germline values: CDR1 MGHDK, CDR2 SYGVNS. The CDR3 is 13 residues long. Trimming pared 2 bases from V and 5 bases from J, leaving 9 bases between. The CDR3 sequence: CASSEGYRETQYF. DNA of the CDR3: TGTGCCAGCAGTGAAGGTTACAGGGAGACCCAGTACTTC.

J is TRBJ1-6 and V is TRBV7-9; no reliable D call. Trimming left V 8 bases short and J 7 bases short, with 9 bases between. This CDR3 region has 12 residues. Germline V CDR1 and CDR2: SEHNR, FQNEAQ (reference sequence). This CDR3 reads CASGVRNSPLHF. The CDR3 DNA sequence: TGTGCCAGCGGGGTTAGAAATTCACCCCTCCACTTT.

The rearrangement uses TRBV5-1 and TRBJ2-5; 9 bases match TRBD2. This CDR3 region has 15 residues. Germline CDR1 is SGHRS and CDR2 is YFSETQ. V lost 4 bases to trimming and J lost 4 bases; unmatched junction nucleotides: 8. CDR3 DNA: TGCGCCAGCAGCCCCCCAGCGGGGGGCGGAGAGACCCAGTACTTC. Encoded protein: CASSPPAGGGETQYF.

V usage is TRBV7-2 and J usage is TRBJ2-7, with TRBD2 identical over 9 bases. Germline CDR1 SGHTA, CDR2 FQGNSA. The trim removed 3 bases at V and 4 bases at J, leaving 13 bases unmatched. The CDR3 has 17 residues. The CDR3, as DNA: TGTGCCAGCAGCTTTTTCGGAGGCAGCGGGAGGAGGTACGAGCAGTACTTC. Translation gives CASSFFGGSGRRYEQYF.

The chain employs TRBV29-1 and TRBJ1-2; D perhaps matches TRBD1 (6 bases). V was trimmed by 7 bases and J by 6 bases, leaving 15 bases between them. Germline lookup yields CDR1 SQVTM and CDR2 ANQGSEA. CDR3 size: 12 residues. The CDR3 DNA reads TGCAGCGCCTCCGGGGCAGGGGATGGCTACACCTTC. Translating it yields CSASGAGDGYTF.

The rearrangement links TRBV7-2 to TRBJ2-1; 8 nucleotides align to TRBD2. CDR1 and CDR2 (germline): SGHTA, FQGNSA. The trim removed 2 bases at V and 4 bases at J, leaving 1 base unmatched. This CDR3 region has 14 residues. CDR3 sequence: CASSLSGGYNEQFF. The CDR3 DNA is TGTGCCAGCAGCTTAAGCGGGGGATACAATGAGCAGTTCTTC.

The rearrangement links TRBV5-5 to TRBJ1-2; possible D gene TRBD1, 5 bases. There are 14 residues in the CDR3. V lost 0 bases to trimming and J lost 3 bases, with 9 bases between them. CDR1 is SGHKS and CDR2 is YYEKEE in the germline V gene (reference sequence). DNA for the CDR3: TGTGCCAGCAGCTTGGAGGTCAGGGACTATGGCTACACCTTC. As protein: CASSLEVRDYGYTF.

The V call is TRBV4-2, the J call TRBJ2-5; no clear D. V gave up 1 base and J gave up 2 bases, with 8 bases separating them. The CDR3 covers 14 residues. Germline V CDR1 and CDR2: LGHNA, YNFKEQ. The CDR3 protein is CASSQGRAQETQYF. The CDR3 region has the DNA TGTGCCAGCAGCCAAGGTCGAGCGCAAGAGACCCAGTACTTC.

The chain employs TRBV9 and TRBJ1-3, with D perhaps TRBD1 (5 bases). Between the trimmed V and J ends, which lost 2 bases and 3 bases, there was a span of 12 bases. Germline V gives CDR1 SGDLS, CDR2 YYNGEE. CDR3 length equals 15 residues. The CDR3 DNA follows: TGTGCCAGCAGCGTGGGGCTCGGCCATGGAAACACCATATATTTT. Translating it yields CASSVGLGHGNTIYF. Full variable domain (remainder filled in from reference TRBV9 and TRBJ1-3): DSGVTQTPKHLITATGQRVTLRCSPRSGDLSVYWYQQSLDQGLQFLIQYYNGEERAKGNILERFSAQQFPDLHSELNLSSLELGDSALYFCASSVGLGHGNTIYFGEGSWLTVV.

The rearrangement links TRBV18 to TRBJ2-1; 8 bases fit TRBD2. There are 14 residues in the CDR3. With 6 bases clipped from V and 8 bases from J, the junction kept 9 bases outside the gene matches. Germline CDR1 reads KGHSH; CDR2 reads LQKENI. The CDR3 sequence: CASSVAGLLDEQFF. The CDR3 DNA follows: TGTGCCAGCTCGGTAGCGGGGCTTCTCGATGAGCAGTTCTTC.